The text below deals with one TCR beta chain. Researchers ran the PCR with 60 Vbeta and 13 Jbeta primers. Sequencing was performed with immunoSEQ multiplex PCR; in TCRdb, only in-frame clones are kept and a portion is missing. Among 130,000 or so clones listed, over 70% were seen once. The sample is drawn from a study of cytomegalovirus exposure and HLA in healthy donors. V lost 2 bases and J 4 bases, leaving 8 bases between the germline ends. The CDR3 covers 13 residues. The germline V gene has CDR1 MDHEN and CDR2 SYDVKM. Every donor was a healthy person donating bone marrow. The specimen sequenced was PBMCs. This chain joins TRBV28 and TRBJ1-2, with D unresolved. This clonotype was sampled from a woman aged 40 to 50 in good health and CMV-seropositive. For the CDR3, the DNA is TGTGCCAGCAGTTTACTATCCCGCTATGGCTACACCTTC. Protein product: CASSLLSRYGYTF.